This T cell receptor beta chain appears in the sequencing data of a study of cytomegalovirus exposure and HLA in healthy donors. When sampled, the donors appeared nominally healthy, though they likely had unrecorded immune exposures. The PCR contained 60 Vbeta and 13 Jbeta primers. TCRdb's copy holds only in-frame clones and misses some; the assay was immunoSEQ multiplex PCR. The sample has approximately 100,000 clones; 76% are singletons. Study-wide findings and caveats: The authors judged a highly shared variant cluster likely a sequencing artifact.

V shed 5 bases and J shed 3 bases, with 13 bases lying between them. The germline CDR1 and CDR2 sequences are SGHTA and FQGTGA. CDR3 length equals 15 residues. This clone occurred once. Its specificity is not known. The source material was PBMCs. The chain recombines TRBV7-3 with TRBJ2-2, with D possibly TRBD1 on 6 matching bases. The origin of this receptor is a woman under 30 in good health and CMV-seropositive. CDR3 in DNA: TGTGCCAGCAGCCTAGGGGGAGCGGACACCGGGGAGCTGTTTTTT. Encoded protein: CASSLGGADTGELFF. The full variable domain, its missing parts supplied by reference TRBV7-3 and TRBJ2-2, is GAGVSQTPSNKVTEKGKYVELRCDPISGHTALYWYRQSLGQGPEFLIYFQGTGAADDSGLPNDRFFAVRPEGSVSTLKIQRTERGDSAVYLCASSLGGADTGELFFGEGSRLTVL.